The following is a T cell receptor beta chain sequence with its context. The antigen remains undetermined. PCR used 60 Vbeta primers and 13 Jbeta primers. As processed by the authors: Later work found around 80 million unique TCR beta chains, with roughly 11 million shared. Clones were read by immunoSEQ multiplex PCR, and TCRdb kept only the in-frame ones, dropping some. V and J calls and clone size are given by that table; D and trimming were obtained from the DNA. The sample carries 110,000 to 150,000 clones, roughly 80% recorded once. This entry is derived from a study of cytomegalovirus exposure and HLA in healthy donors. General observations from the study: Productive rates of about 87% or about 30% were seen for most TCR beta V segments in an earlier analysis.

Germline CDR1 and CDR2: SGHTA and FQGNSA. The CDR3 sequence is 15 residues long. Trimming took 1 base from V and 2 from J; bases not matched to a gene: 2. This rearrangement joins TRBV7-2 to TRBJ2-7, with 10 bases fitting TRBD2. Sequencing was carried out using PBMCs. This TCR was recovered from a female donor in good health and CMV-seronegative. The CDR3 coding sequence is TGTGCCAGCAGCTTAGGAGCGGGGGGGCCCTACGAGCAGTACTTC. This gives the protein CASSLGAGGPYEQYF. Variable domain in full (rest from reference TRBV7-2 and TRBJ2-7): GAGVSQSPSNKVTEKGKDVELRCDPISGHTALYWYRQSLGQGLEFLIYFQGNSAPDKSGLPSDRFSAERTGGSVSTLTIQRTQQEDSAVYLCASSLGAGGPYEQYFGPGTRLTVT.